This note documents a single T cell receptor beta chain sequence. The CDR3 runs 14 residues. Germline CDR1 reads SEHNR; CDR2 reads FQNEAQ (reference sequence). The V segment lost 5 bases and the J segment 7 bases; nucleotides outside the gene matches: 9. The source of the sample is a study of blood T cell repertoires in COVID-19. Study context: From the United States, Italy and Spain came samples of acute and convalescent COVID-19. Nucleic acid was either cDNA or gDNA, and it came from T cells, B-cell-depleted T cells, or PBMCs.

In the original workflow: Nucleated cell number was recorded as an estimate derived from reference gene primer amplification. Sequencing used immunoSEQ multiplex PCR; TCRdb keeps in-frame clones, though not all of them. V, J and clone size were drawn from that table, and D and trimming were deduced from the DNA. The sample gives approximately 50,000 clones, 80% to 95% of which show up once; roughly 4.5% is in the top ten. The rearrangement uses TRBV7-9 and TRBJ2-7; 9 nucleotides align to TRBD1. The source is a man aged 45 to 65 with active COVID-19. Sequenced input: peripheral blood. CDR3 DNA sequence: TGTGCCAGCAGCGCTCCCGGGACAGGGAGTGAGCAGTACTTC. Amino acids: CASSAPGTGSEQYF.